These 2 T cell receptor beta chains were all obtained from the same sample, sequenced in a study of cytotoxic CD8 clonotypes in ibrutinib-treated CLL. Only in-frame clones appear in the TCRdb table, and some are missing; sequencing was by immunoSEQ multiplex PCR. The sample shows some 140,000 clones, 85% to 95% of them seen only once. Sample: PBMCs, taken after 12 months of ibrutinib treatment. These TCRs come from a human donor with chronic lymphocytic leukemia.

This chain uses TRBV9 with TRBJ2-3, with D maybe TRBD2 (5 bases). The CDR3 is 15 residues long. The V gene lost 0 bases and the J gene lost 2 bases, with 10 bases spanning the gap. Per the germline V gene, CDR1 is SGDLS and CDR2 is YYNGEE. In DNA form, the CDR3 reads TGTGCCAGCAGCGTAGTCTCGGAGGACACAGATACGCAGTATTTT. Amino acids: CASSVVSEDTDTQYF.

This chain links TRBV9 with TRBJ2-7; D gene unclear. This CDR3 is 14 amino acids long. Germline CDR1 is SGDLS and CDR2 is YYNGEE. V was shortened by 0 bases and J by 2 bases, with 9 bases between the two germline ends. The CDR3 nucleotides are TGTGCCAGCAGCGTAGGTGACGTAGCCTACGAGCAGTACTTC. It codes for CASSVGDVAYEQYF. Combining the CDR3 with reference TRBV9 and TRBJ2-7 gives the whole variable domain DSGVTQTPKHLITATGQRVTLRCSPRSGDLSVYWYQQSLDQGLQFLIQYYNGEERAKGNILERFSAQQFPDLHSELNLSSLELGDSALYFCASSVGDVAYEQYFGPGTRLTVT.